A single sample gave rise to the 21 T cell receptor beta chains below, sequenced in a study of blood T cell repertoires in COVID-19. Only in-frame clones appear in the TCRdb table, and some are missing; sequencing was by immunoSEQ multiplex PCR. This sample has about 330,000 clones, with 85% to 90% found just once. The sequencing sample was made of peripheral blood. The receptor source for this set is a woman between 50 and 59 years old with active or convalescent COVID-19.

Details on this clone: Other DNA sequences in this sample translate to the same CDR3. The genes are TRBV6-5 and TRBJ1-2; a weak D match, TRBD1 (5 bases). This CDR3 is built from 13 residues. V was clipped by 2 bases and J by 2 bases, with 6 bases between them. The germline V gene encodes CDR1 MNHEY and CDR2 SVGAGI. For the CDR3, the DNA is TGTGCCAGCAGTTACGGGGGGAACTATGGCTACACCTTC. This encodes CASSYGGNYGYTF.

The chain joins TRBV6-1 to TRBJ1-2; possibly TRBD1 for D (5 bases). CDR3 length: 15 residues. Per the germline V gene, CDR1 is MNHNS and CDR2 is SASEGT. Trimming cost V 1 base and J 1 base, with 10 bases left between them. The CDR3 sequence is CASSEGLGDNYGYTF. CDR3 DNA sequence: TGTGCCAGCAGTGAAGGATTAGGGGATAACTATGGCTACACCTTC.

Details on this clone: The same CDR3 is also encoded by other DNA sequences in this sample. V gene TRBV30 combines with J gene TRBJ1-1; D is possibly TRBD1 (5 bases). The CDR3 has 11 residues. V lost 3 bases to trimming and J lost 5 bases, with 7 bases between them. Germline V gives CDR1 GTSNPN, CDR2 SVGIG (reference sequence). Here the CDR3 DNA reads TGTGCCTGGAGCAGGGTGACTGAAGCTTTCTTT. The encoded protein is CAWSRVTEAFF.

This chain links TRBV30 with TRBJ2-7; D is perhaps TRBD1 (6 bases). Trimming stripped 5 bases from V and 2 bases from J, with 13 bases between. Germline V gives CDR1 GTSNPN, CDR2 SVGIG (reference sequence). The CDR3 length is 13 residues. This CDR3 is CAWSRGETYEQYF. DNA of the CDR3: TGTGCCTGGTCCAGGGGCGAAACCTACGAGCAGTACTTC. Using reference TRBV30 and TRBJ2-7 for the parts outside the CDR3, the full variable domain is SQTIHQWPATLVQPVGSPLSLECTVEGTSNPNLYWYRQAAGRGLQLLFYSVGIGQISSEVPQNLSASRPQDRQFILSSKKLLLSDSGFYLCAWSRGETYEQYFGPGTRLTVT.

CDR3 bases: TGTGCCAGCCAGAAGGGGGCCCCCTACAATCAGCCCCAGCATTTT. This encodes CASQKGAPYNQPQHF. This chain links TRBV28 with TRBJ1-5, with TRBD1 identical over 7 bases. Germline loops: CDR1 MDHEN, CDR2 SYDVKM. The junction had 10 bases not matched to a gene; V was cut back by 8 bases and J by 3 bases. This CDR3 contains 15 residues.

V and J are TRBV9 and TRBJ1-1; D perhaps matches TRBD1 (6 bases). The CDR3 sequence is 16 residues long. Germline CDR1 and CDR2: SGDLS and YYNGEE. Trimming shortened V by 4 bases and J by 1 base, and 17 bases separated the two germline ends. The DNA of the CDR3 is TGTGCCAGCAGCCGCTGGGGAGAGACAGGGAACACTGAAGCTTTCTTT. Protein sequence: CASSRWGETGNTEAFF.

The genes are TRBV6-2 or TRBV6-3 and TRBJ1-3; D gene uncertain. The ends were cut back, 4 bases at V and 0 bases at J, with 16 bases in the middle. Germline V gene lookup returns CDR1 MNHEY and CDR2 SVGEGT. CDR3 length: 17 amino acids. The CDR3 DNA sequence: TGTGCCAGCAGTTCGGACCACCGCGGGAGCTCTGGAAACACCATATATTTT. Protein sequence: CASSSDHRGSSGNTIYF.

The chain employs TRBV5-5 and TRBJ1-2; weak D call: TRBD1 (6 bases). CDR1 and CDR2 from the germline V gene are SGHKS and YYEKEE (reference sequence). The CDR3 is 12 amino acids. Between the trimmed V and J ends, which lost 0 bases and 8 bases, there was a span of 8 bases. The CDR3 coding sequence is TGTGCCAGCAGCTTGGGGGGGCACGGCTACACCTTC. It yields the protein CASSLGGHGYTF. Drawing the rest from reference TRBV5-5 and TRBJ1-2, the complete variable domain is DAGVTQSPTHLIKTRGQQVTLRCSPISGHKSVSWYQQVLGQGPQFIFQYYEKEERGRGNFPDRFSARQFPNYSSELNVNALLLGDSALYLCASSLGGHGYTFGSGTRLTVV.

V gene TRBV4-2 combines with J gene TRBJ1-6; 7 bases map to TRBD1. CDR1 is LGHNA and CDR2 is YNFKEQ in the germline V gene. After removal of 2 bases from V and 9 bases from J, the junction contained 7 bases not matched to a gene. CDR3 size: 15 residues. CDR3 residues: CASSQLGQAGSPLHF. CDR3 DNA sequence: TGTGCCAGCAGCCAACTTGGACAGGCGGGTTCACCCCTCCACTTT.

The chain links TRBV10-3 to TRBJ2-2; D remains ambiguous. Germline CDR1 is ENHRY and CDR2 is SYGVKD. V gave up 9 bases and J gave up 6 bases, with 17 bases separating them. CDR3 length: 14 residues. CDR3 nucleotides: TGTGCCATTTCTGGGCAGAGCCTTCCCGGGGAGCTGTTTTTT. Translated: CAISGQSLPGELFF.

The CDR3: CASSRDRGLSSPLHF. CDR3 nucleotide sequence: TGTGCCAGCAGTCGGGACAGGGGGCTGAGTTCACCCCTCCACTTT. The V and J genes are TRBV6-4 and TRBJ1-6, with TRBD1 matching 12 bases. V shed 5 bases and J 9 bases; nucleotides not matched to a gene: 5. CDR3 length: 15 amino acids. Looked up from germline, CDR1 is MRHNA and CDR2 is SNTAGT.

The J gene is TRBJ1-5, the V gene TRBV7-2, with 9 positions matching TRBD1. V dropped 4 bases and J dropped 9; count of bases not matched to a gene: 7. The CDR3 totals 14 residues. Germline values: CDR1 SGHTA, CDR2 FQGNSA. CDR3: CASSSRDRAWPQHF. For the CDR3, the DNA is TGTGCCAGCAGCTCTCGGGACAGGGCCTGGCCCCAGCATTTT.

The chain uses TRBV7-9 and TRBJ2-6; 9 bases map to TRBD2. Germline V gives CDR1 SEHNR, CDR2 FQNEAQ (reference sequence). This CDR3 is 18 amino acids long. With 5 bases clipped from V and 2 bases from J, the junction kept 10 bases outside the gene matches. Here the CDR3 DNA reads TGTGCCAGCAGCCCCAGGGGACTAGCTAATGCTGGGGCCAACGTCCTGACTTTC. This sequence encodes CASSPRGLANAGANVLTF.

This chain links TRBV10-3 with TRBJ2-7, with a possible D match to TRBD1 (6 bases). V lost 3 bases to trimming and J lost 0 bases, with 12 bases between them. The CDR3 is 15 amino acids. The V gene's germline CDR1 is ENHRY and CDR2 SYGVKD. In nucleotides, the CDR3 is TGTGCCATCAGTGACCTGACAGGTTCCTCCTACGAGCAGTACTTC. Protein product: CAISDLTGSSYEQYF.

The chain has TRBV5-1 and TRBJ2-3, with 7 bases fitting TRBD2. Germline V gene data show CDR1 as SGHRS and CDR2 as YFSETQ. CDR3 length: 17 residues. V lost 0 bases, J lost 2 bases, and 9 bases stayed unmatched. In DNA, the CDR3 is TGCGCCAGCAGCTTGGCCGTCCAGACTAGCAACACAGATACGCAGTATTTT. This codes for CASSLAVQTSNTDTQYF.

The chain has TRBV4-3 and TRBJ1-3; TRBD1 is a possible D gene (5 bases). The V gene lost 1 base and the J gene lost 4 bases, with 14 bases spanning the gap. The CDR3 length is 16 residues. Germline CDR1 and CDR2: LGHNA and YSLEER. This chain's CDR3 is CASSQALGREGNTIYF. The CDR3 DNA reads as TGCGCCAGCAGCCAAGCCTTGGGCAGGGAAGGAAACACCATATATTTT.

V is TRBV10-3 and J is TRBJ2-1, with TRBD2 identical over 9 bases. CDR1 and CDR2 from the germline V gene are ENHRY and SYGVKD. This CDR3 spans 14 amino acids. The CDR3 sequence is CAVNPAGGPSEQFF. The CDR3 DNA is TGTGCTGTAAACCCCGCGGGGGGGCCTTCGGAGCAGTTCTTC.

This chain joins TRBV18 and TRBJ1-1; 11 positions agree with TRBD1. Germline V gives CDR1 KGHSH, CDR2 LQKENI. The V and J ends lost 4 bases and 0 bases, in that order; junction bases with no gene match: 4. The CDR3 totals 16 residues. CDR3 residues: CASSLGTGGLNTEAFF. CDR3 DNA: TGTGCCAGCTCACTGGGGACAGGGGGGTTGAACACTGAAGCTTTCTTT. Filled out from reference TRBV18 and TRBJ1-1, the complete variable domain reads NAGVMQNPRHLVRRRGQEARLRCSPMKGHSHVYWYRQLPEEGLKFMVYLQKENIIDESGMPKERFSAEFPKEGPSILRIQQVVRGDSAAYFCASSLGTGGLNTEAFFGQGTRLTVV.

The CDR3 DNA reads TGTGCCAGCAGTTCGGGACAGGGGAACACCATATATTTT. It is translated as CASSSGQGNTIYF. This chain joins TRBV6-2 or TRBV6-3 and TRBJ1-3; 10 positions match TRBD1. Per germline, CDR1 MNHEY and CDR2 SVGEGT. The CDR3 is 13 amino acids. Trimming cost V 4 bases and J 7 bases; bases outside gene matches: 1.

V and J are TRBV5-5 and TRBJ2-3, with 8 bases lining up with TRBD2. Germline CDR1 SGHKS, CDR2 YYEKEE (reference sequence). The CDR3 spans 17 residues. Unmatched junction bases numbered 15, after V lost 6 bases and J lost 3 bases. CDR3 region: CASTESSGSVWTDTQYF. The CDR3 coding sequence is TGTGCCAGCACCGAGTCAAGCGGGAGCGTATGGACAGATACGCAGTATTTT.

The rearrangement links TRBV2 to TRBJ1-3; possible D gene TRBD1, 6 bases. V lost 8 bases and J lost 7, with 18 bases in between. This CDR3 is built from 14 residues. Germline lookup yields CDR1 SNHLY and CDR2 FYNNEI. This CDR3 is CASALAGEGNTIYF. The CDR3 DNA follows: TGTGCCAGCGCCCTTGCAGGGGAGGGGAACACCATATATTTT.